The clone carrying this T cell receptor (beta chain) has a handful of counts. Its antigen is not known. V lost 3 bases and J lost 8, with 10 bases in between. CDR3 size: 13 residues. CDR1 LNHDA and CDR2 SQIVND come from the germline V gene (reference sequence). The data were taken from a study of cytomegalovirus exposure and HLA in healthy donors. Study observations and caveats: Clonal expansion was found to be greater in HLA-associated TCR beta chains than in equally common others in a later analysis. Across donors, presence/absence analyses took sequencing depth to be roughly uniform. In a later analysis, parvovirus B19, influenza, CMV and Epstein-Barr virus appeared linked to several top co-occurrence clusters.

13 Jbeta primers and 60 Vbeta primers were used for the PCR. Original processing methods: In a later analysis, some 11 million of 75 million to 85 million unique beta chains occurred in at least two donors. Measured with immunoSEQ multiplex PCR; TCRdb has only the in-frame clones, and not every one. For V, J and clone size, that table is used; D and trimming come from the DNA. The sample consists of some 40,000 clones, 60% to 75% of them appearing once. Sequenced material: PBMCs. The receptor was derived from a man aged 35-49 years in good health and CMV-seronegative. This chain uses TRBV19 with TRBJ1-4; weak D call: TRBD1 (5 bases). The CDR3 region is CASSISQAEKLFF. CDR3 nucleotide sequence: TGTGCCAGTAGTATTTCACAGGCGGAAAAACTGTTTTTT. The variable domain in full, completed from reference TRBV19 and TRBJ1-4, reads DGGITQSPKYLFRKEGQNVTLSCEQNLNHDAMYWYRQDPGQGLRLIYYSQIVNDFQKGDIAEGYSVSREKKESFPLTVTSAQKNPTAFYLCASSISQAEKLFFGSGTQLSVL.